The 28 T cell receptor beta chains reported below all come from one sample, sequenced in a study of T cells after posttransplantation cyclophosphamide. The method was immunoSEQ multiplex PCR; TCRdb's version includes in-frame clones alone and lacks a portion of them. The table records tens of thousands of clones, around four fifths of them present only once. Busulfan-fludarabine conditioning, marrow transplant, and cyclophosphamide on days +3 and +4 were administered. This specimen was CD4+ T cells sorted from blood, taken 1903 days after a stem cell transplant with posttransplant cyclophosphamide. These receptors came from a female patient aged 35-55 years who received an allogeneic stem cell transplant from a related donor, was CMV-positive, and had no GVHD. The graft donor may account for some of the T cells.

This chain uses TRBV10-3 with TRBJ1-2, with TRBD1 matching over 7 bases. Germline V gene lookup returns CDR1 ENHRY and CDR2 SYGVKD. V lost 4 bases, J lost 4 bases, and 6 bases stayed unmatched. CDR3 length: 14 amino acids. CDR3 loop: CAISAQGILYGYTF. The CDR3 DNA reads as TGTGCCATCAGTGCACAGGGGATACTCTATGGCTACACCTTC.

V is TRBV4-2 and J is TRBJ1-5; 9 nucleotides align to TRBD1. J gave up 7 bases and V 3 bases, and 7 bases lay outside the gene matches. The CDR3 runs to 15 residues. The V gene's germline CDR1 is LGHNA and CDR2 YNFKEQ. The CDR3 DNA reads TGTGCCAGCAGCCAGGGGACAGGGACGGGCCAGCCCCAGCATTTT. Translating gives CASSQGTGTGQPQHF.

With respect to this clone: The same CDR3 also results from other DNA sequences found in this sample. The chain is built from TRBV29-1 and TRBJ2-5; possible D gene TRBD1, 5 bases. Germline values: CDR1 SQVTM, CDR2 ANQGSEA. Trimming shortened V by 2 bases and J by 2 bases, and 6 bases separated the two germline ends. CDR3 size: 12 residues. CDR3 loop: CSVETGQETQYF. The CDR3 nucleotides are TGCAGCGTTGAAACAGGACAAGAGACCCAGTACTTC.

The DNA of the CDR3 is TGTGCCAGCACCACCGAGGGGGCAGGGTACTACGAGCAGTACTTC. Protein sequence: CASTTEGAGYYEQYF. The chain joins TRBV6-1 to TRBJ2-7, with 7 bases that match TRBD1. This CDR3 is built from 15 residues. Germline loops: CDR1 MNHNS, CDR2 SASEGT. V lost 7 bases, J lost 3 bases, and 12 bases stayed unmatched.

The rearrangement links TRBV28 to TRBJ2-2, with a tentative D call TRBD1 (5 bases). Deletions cut 10 bases from V and 2 bases from J, with 11 bases between. The V gene's germline CDR1 is MDHEN and CDR2 SYDVKM. The CDR3 covers 13 residues. This chain's CDR3 is CATRQGNTGELFF. The CDR3 nucleotides read TGTGCCACCCGCCAGGGCAACACCGGGGAGCTGTTTTTT.

The rearrangement joins TRBV7-2 to TRBJ2-5, with 16 bases matching TRBD2. CDR1 SGHTA and CDR2 FQGNSA come from the germline V gene. With 5 bases clipped from V and 2 bases from J, the junction kept 8 bases outside the gene matches. This CDR3 has 18 residues. CDR3 region: CASSQGTSGGAGQETQYF. The CDR3 DNA reads TGTGCCAGCAGCCAAGGGACTAGCGGGGGGGCCGGGCAAGAGACCCAGTACTTC.

This clone was seen only a few times. The gene calls are TRBV27 and TRBJ1-1, with D perhaps matching TRBD1 (6 bases). There are 14 residues in the CDR3. The V end was cut by 1 base, the J end by 0 bases, with 6 bases between. Germline CDR1 reads MNHEY; CDR2 reads SMNVEV (reference sequence). CDR3 protein: CASSLWGLNTEAFF. The DNA of the CDR3 is TGTGCCAGCAGTTTATGGGGGCTGAACACTGAAGCTTTCTTT.

This chain links TRBV7-9 with TRBJ2-1, with D possibly being TRBD2 (6 bases). V shed 6 bases and J shed 4 bases, with 22 bases lying between them. This CDR3 has 17 residues. Germline V gene data show CDR1 as SEHNR and CDR2 as FQNEAQ (reference sequence). The CDR3 here is CASRARVGGSPYNEQFF. The DNA for the CDR3 is TGTGCCAGCAGAGCCCGGGTCGGGGGTTCACCTTACAATGAGCAGTTCTTC.

The rearrangement links TRBV2 to TRBJ2-5, with D perhaps TRBD2 (5 bases). The CDR3 contains 14 residues. Trimming took off 2 bases at V and 5 bases at J, with 12 bases between the two ends. Germline V gene lookup returns CDR1 SNHLY and CDR2 FYNNEI. The CDR3: CASSEYAGRETQYF. As DNA, the CDR3 is TGTGCCAGCAGTGAATATGCGGGTAGGGAGACCCAGTACTTC.

The chain recombines TRBV5-1 with TRBJ2-3; 9 bases match TRBD2. Per the germline V gene, CDR1 is SGHRS and CDR2 is YFSETQ. Trimming took 1 base from V and 1 from J; bases not matched to a gene: 1. The CDR3 is 15 residues long. The CDR3 reads CASSLQRGGTDTQYF. CDR3 coding DNA: TGCGCCAGCAGCTTGCAGCGGGGGGGCACAGATACGCAGTATTTT. Looking up the rest from reference TRBV5-1 and TRBJ2-3 gives the full variable domain: KAGVTQTPRYLIKTRGQQVTLSCSPISGHRSVSWYQQTPGQGLQFLFEYFSETQRNKGNFPGRFSGRQFSNSRSEMNVSTLELGDSALYLCASSLQRGGTDTQYFGPGTRLTVL.

The chain links TRBV19 to TRBJ2-6, with D possibly being TRBD1 (6 bases). The CDR3 covers 17 residues. Germline loops: CDR1 LNHDA, CDR2 SQIVND (reference sequence). V was cut by 6 bases and J by 0 bases, with 15 bases left in between. The CDR3 DNA follows: TGTGCCAGTAGACTTGGACAGCCCTCCTCTGGGGCCAACGTCCTGACTTTC. Translating it yields CASRLGQPSSGANVLTF.

V and J are TRBV19 and TRBJ1-1, with a weak D call TRBD1 (5 bases). The CDR3 has 11 amino acids. V gave up 7 bases and J gave up 10 bases, with 13 bases separating them. In germline, CDR1 is LNHDA, CDR2 SQIVND (reference sequence). The CDR3: CASNVGGVAFF. CDR3 nucleotides: TGTGCCAGTAACGTGGGGGGGGTAGCTTTCTTT.

The genes are TRBV12-5 and TRBJ2-7; 8 nucleotides align to TRBD1. The CDR3 spans 14 residues. Germline V gives CDR1 LGHNT, CDR2 FRNRAP. The trim removed 5 bases at V and 3 bases at J, leaving 6 bases unmatched. CDR3 sequence reads: CASGAGTGRYEQYF. CDR3 nucleotides: TGTGCTAGTGGTGCCGGGACAGGACGCTACGAGCAGTACTTC.

The rearrangement uses TRBV5-1 and TRBJ2-3; 9 bases align to TRBD2. V lost 0 bases to trimming and J lost 2 bases; unmatched junction nucleotides: 10. Germline V gene data show CDR1 as SGHRS and CDR2 as YFSETQ. This CDR3 contains 18 residues. The CDR3 DNA reads TGCGCCAGCAGCTTGGCGGCCGGAGCGGGGGGTTTCACAGATACGCAGTATTTT. Amino acid sequence: CASSLAAGAGGFTDTQYF. Filled out from reference TRBV5-1 and TRBJ2-3, the complete variable domain reads KAGVTQTPRYLIKTRGQQVTLSCSPISGHRSVSWYQQTPGQGLQFLFEYFSETQRNKGNFPGRFSGRQFSNSRSEMNVSTLELGDSALYLCASSLAAGAGGFTDTQYFGPGTRLTVL.

This chain connects TRBV7-2 to TRBJ1-6; no definite D call. This CDR3 is 13 amino acids long. Trimming took off 5 bases at V and 9 bases at J, with 11 bases between the two ends. Looked up from germline, CDR1 is SGHTA and CDR2 is FQGNSA. The CDR3 DNA is TGTGCCAGCAGCCCTAGTCGGAGTTCACCCCTCCACTTT. Its protein product is CASSPSRSSPLHF.

The genes are TRBV6-1 and TRBJ2-3; 7 nucleotides match TRBD2. Germline V CDR1 and CDR2: MNHNS, SASEGT. V shed 11 bases and J 0 bases; nucleotides not matched to a gene: 8. The CDR3 totals 14 residues. CDR3 region: CAGRGLGSTDTQYF. The CDR3 bases are TGTGCCGGGAGGGGTCTTGGAAGCACAGATACGCAGTATTTT.

This clone appeared a single time. The chain joins TRBV21-1 to TRBJ2-7; TRBD2 was called by the table and not checked on the DNA. TRBV21-1 is noted as a pseudogene. This CDR3 has 17 residues. CDR3 sequence reads: CASSNILLAGGRYEQYF. CDR3 in DNA: TGTGCCAGCAGCAATATCCTCCTAGCGGGGGGGCGCTACGAGCAGTACTTC.

This clone was observed once. The chain links TRBV14 to TRBJ2-1; weak D call: TRBD1 (7 bases). Trimming left V 4 bases short and J 5 bases short, with 18 bases between. The CDR3 consists of 16 residues. CDR1 and CDR2 from the germline V gene are SGHDN and FVKESK. DNA for the CDR3: TGTGCCAGCAGCCTCAGAACTGCAGGGGGGAACAATGAGCAGTTCTTC. It encodes CASSLRTAGGNNEQFF.

The J gene is TRBJ2-7, the V gene TRBV9; perhaps TRBD2 as D (6 bases). Per germline, CDR1 SGDLS and CDR2 YYNGEE. This CDR3 has 16 amino acids. V dropped 0 bases and J dropped 6 bases, with 19 bases sitting between them. The CDR3 DNA follows: TGTGCCAGCAGCGTAGGGTTGGGGGGATCCGCCGGCGAGCAGTACTTC. Its translation: CASSVGLGGSAGEQYF.

The chain joins TRBV13 to TRBJ2-3; 16 positions agree with TRBD2. J lost 3 bases, V lost 5 bases, and 17 bases had no gene match. The CDR3 contains 21 residues. The germline gives CDR1 PRHDT, CDR2 FYEKMQ (reference sequence). DNA for the CDR3: TGTGCCAGCAGCGGAGACGCGGGACTAGCGGGGGGGCCGGGAAGGACAGATACGCAGTATTTT. Its translation: CASSGDAGLAGGPGRTDTQYF. Combining the CDR3 with reference TRBV13 and TRBJ2-3 gives the whole variable domain AAGVIQSPRHLIKEKRETATLKCYPIPRHDTVYWYQQGPGQDPQFLISFYEKMQSDKGSIPDRFSAQQFSDYHSELNMSSLELGDSALYFCASSGDAGLAGGPGRTDTQYFGPGTRLTVL.

As DNA, the CDR3 is TGTGCCACCAGCAGAGATCTAGGGGCAATACTCGAGGCTGGAAACACCATATATTTT. Its translation: CATSRDLGAILEAGNTIYF. V is TRBV15 and J is TRBJ1-3; D may be TRBD1 (5 bases). Per germline, CDR1 LNHNV and CDR2 YYDKDF (reference sequence). The CDR3 runs to 19 residues. V was shortened by 0 bases and J by 2 bases, with 20 bases between the two germline ends.

CDR3 protein: CASSPVGQMEMNTEAFF. CDR3 nucleotides: TGTGCCAGCTCACCCGTGGGACAGATGGAAATGAACACTGAAGCTTTCTTT. The chain has TRBV18 and TRBJ1-1, with 7 bases fitting TRBD1. This CDR3 is built from 17 residues. The germline V gene encodes CDR1 KGHSH and CDR2 LQKENI. V shed 3 bases, J shed 0 bases, and the junction held 10 bases outside the gene matches.

This clone was picked up a small number of times. The chain is built from TRBV2 and TRBJ1-6; D unclear. Germline loops: CDR1 SNHLY, CDR2 FYNNEI. The V and J ends lost 7 bases and 4 bases respectively, with 14 bases between them. This CDR3 is 15 amino acids long. This chain's CDR3 is CASIKGSGYNSPLHF. The CDR3 DNA reads as TGTGCCAGCATCAAAGGCTCGGGGTATAATTCACCCCTCCACTTT.

The chain joins TRBV9 to TRBJ1-3; unclear D gene. The germline V gene has CDR1 SGDLS and CDR2 YYNGEE. Trimming shortened V by 4 bases and J by 0 bases, and 11 bases separated the two germline ends. This CDR3 is 15 amino acids long. CDR3 DNA: TGTGCCAGCAGCCCCATTGCTAGCTCTGGAAACACCATATATTTT. Residues: CASSPIASSGNTIYF.

The chain combines TRBV14 with TRBJ2-4; a weak D match, TRBD1 (6 bases). From germline, CDR1 is SGHDN and CDR2 FVKESK. Trimming removed 4 bases at V and 0 bases at J, with 13 bases between. This CDR3 spans 16 amino acids. In DNA, the CDR3 is TGTGCCAGCAGCCTGCCGGGACAACTAGCCAAAAACATTCAGTACTTC. Translation: CASSLPGQLAKNIQYF.

CDR3 sequence: CASSLAWGKNTGELFF. The DNA for the CDR3 is TGCGCCAGCAGCTTGGCTTGGGGCAAGAACACCGGGGAGCTGTTTTTT. The chain carries TRBV5-1 and TRBJ2-2, with D perhaps TRBD1 (5 bases). This CDR3 has 16 amino acids. Germline values: CDR1 SGHRS, CDR2 YFSETQ. V lost 0 bases and J lost 1, with 10 bases in between.

The chain joins TRBV4-2 to TRBJ1-5; D is possibly TRBD1 (6 bases). Germline V lookup: CDR1 LGHNA, CDR2 YNFKEQ. CDR3 size: 18 residues. The ends were cut back, 0 bases at V and 1 base at J, with 16 bases in the middle. The CDR3 nucleotides read TGTGCCAGCAGCCAAGAAGTAAGAGGGGGAGAAAGCAATCAGCCCCAGCATTTT. Its protein product is CASSQEVRGGESNQPQHF.

The rearrangement joins TRBV5-4 to TRBJ2-7, with 8 bases fitting TRBD2. Germline V lookup: CDR1 SGHNT, CDR2 YYREEE (reference sequence). V lost 2 bases to trimming and J lost 5 bases; unmatched junction nucleotides: 3. The CDR3 sequence is 13 residues long. The CDR3 DNA reads TGTGCCAGCAGCTTAGGGACTAGAGACGAGCAGTACTTC. The encoded protein is CASSLGTRDEQYF.